The 28 T cell receptor beta chains below come from one sample, sequenced in a study of regulatory dendritic cells for organ transplantation. The protocol was immunoSEQ multiplex PCR, while the TCRdb copy is restricted to in-frame clones and leaves out a portion. The sample has about 30,000 clones, around 83% seen once. Sequencing was performed on naive CD4+ T cells from blood. Subset defined: CD45RA+ naive T cells. The receptor source for this set is a human donor in good health.

This chain links TRBV5-1 with TRBJ1-2; TRBD1 aligns across 8 bases. The germline V gene has CDR1 SGHRS and CDR2 YFSETQ. Trimming removed 0 bases from V and 6 bases from J; junction bases left unmatched: 7. The CDR3 sequence is 15 residues long. CDR3: CASSLGPTGANGYTF. In DNA, the CDR3 is TGCGCCAGCAGCTTGGGGCCGACAGGGGCGAATGGCTACACCTTC.

This clone was picked up one time. CDR3 amino acids: CASSRGRESYGYTF. The CDR3 DNA reads TGTGCCAGCTCCAGAGGCAGGGAAAGCTATGGCTACACCTTC. This sequence joins TRBV7-3 and TRBJ1-2; D perhaps matches TRBD1 (5 bases). The CDR3 length is 14 residues. Per the germline V gene, CDR1 is SGHTA and CDR2 is FQGTGA. V lost 8 bases to trimming and J lost 4 bases, with 17 bases between them.

This chain uses TRBV5-1 with TRBJ2-7, with 8 bases that match TRBD1. The CDR3 runs to 13 residues. Germline CDR1 and CDR2: SGHRS and YFSETQ. Trimming at V came to 7 bases and at J to 2 bases, leaving 5 bases not matched to a gene. The CDR3 DNA reads TGCGCCAGCGGAGGACAGGGTACCTACGAGCAGTACTTC. Amino acid sequence: CASGGQGTYEQYF.

For the CDR3, the DNA is TGTGCCAGCTCTTTGCCAAGGGACAGTAACTATGGCTACACCTTC. Translated: CASSLPRDSNYGYTF. The chain is built from TRBV5-4 and TRBJ1-2; 7 positions match TRBD1. Germline V lookup: CDR1 SGHNT, CDR2 YYREEE (reference sequence). The V and J ends lost 7 bases and 1 base, in that order; junction bases with no gene match: 10. This CDR3 has 15 amino acids.

Turning to this clone: A read error may produce the germline difference seen at one junction end. The J gene is TRBJ1-1, the V gene TRBV5-1; D perhaps matches TRBD1 (5 bases). The CDR3 has 14 residues. CDR1 is SGHRS and CDR2 is YFSETQ in the germline V gene. CDR3 sequence: CASSLAGGLTEAFF. The CDR3 DNA reads TGTGCCAGCAGCTTGGCCGGGGGACTCACTGAAGCTTTCTTT. Using reference TRBV5-1 and TRBJ1-1 for the parts outside the CDR3, the full variable domain is KAGVTQTPRYLIKTRGQQVTLSCSPISGHRSVSWYQQTPGQGLQFLFEYFSETQRNKGNFPGRFSGRQFSNSRSEMNVSTLELGDSALYLCASSLAGGLTEAFFGQGTRLTVV.

The chain carries TRBV5-4 and TRBJ2-6; D unresolved. Trimming cost V 4 bases and J 0 bases, with 8 bases left between them. The CDR3 runs to 15 residues. The germline V gene encodes CDR1 SGHNT and CDR2 YYREEE (reference sequence). CDR3 loop: CASSVDNSGANVLTF. The CDR3 nucleotides read TGTGCCAGCAGCGTCGACAACTCTGGGGCCAACGTCCTGACTTTC. Looking up the rest from reference TRBV5-4 and TRBJ2-6 gives the full variable domain: ETGVTQSPTHLIKTRGQQVTLRCSSQSGHNTVSWYQQALGQGPQFIFQYYREEENGRGNFPPRFSGLQFPNYSSELNVNALELDDSALYLCASSVDNSGANVLTFGAGSRLTVL.

This rearrangement joins TRBV18 to TRBJ2-1; the match to TRBD1 covers 9 bases. V shed 3 bases, J shed 6 bases, and the junction held 6 bases outside the gene matches. The CDR3 consists of 15 residues. Per the germline V gene, CDR1 is KGHSH and CDR2 is LQKENI. The CDR3: CASSPSQGAGNEQFF. The CDR3, as DNA: TGTGCCAGCTCACCCTCACAGGGGGCGGGCAATGAGCAGTTCTTC.

The chain combines TRBV4-1 with TRBJ2-2; 10 bases align to TRBD2. The CDR3 sequence is 15 residues long. Losses at the gene ends were 1 base for V and 7 bases for J; bases not matched to a gene: 3. CDR1 and CDR2 (germline): MGHRA, YSYEKL. The CDR3 sequence: CASSQGPSGGGELFF. Written as DNA, the CDR3 is TGCGCCAGCAGCCAAGGGCCTAGCGGGGGCGGGGAGCTGTTTTTT.

The chain recombines TRBV6-6 with TRBJ2-3; a possible D gene is TRBD2 (7 bases). The germline gives CDR1 MNHNY, CDR2 SVGAGI (reference sequence). Trimming took off 3 bases at V and 6 bases at J, with 16 bases between the two ends. The CDR3 runs 15 residues. The CDR3 DNA reads as TGTGCCAGCAGTTATCCGGGGGGCACCACCGATACGCAGTATTTT. It codes for CASSYPGGTTDTQYF.

This rearrangement joins TRBV5-5 to TRBJ2-4; D possibly corresponds to TRBD2 (6 bases). CDR3 length: 17 residues. The V gene lost 1 base and the J gene lost 8 bases, with 22 bases spanning the gap. Looked up from germline, CDR1 is SGHKS and CDR2 is YYEKEE (reference sequence). The chain's CDR3 is CASSLMRGSGSADIQYF. The CDR3 DNA is TGTGCCAGCAGCTTGATGCGGGGTTCCGGGTCGGCGGACATTCAGTACTTC.

This sequence joins TRBV9 and TRBJ2-7, with a tentative D call TRBD2 (5 bases). The CDR3 is made up of 17 amino acids. CDR1 and CDR2 (germline): SGDLS, YYNGEE. V lost 4 bases, J lost 7 bases, and 27 bases lay in between. The DNA of the CDR3 is TGTGCCAGCAGCTCTGCCGGGGAGCGAGGATTCTCGGGGGAGCAGTACTTC. This gives the protein CASSSAGERGFSGEQYF.

V gene TRBV7-2 combines with J gene TRBJ2-2; 10 bases are a match to TRBD2. The V gene's germline CDR1 is SGHTA and CDR2 FQGNSA. V shed 2 bases and J 6 bases; nucleotides not matched to a gene: 15. The CDR3 runs 19 residues. DNA of the CDR3: TGTGCCAGCAGCTTATGGCTAGCGGGGGATTTCGGAAGCGCCGGGGAGCTGTTTTTT. The encoded protein is CASSLWLAGDFGSAGELFF.

This chain uses TRBV6-4 with TRBJ2-1; D is perhaps TRBD2 (5 bases). Germline CDR1 and CDR2: MRHNA and SNTAGT. The V and J ends lost 4 bases and 5 bases respectively, with 9 bases between them. This CDR3 is 13 amino acids long. CDR3 coding DNA: TGTGCCAGCAGTGGGACTGCTAACAATGAGCAGTTCTTC. Translated: CASSGTANNEQFF.

The chain combines TRBV9 with TRBJ2-2; 8 positions agree with TRBD1. From germline, CDR1 is SGDLS and CDR2 YYNGEE. The length of the CDR3 is 17 residues. With 2 bases clipped from V and 3 bases from J, the junction kept 9 bases outside the gene matches. The CDR3 coding sequence is TGTGCCAGCAGCGTGCACTCAGGGGGCCTCGACACCGGGGAGCTGTTTTTT. It translates to CASSVHSGGLDTGELFF.

The chain employs TRBV7-3 and TRBJ2-2; D unresolved. Deletions cut 5 bases from V and 1 base from J, with 8 bases between. The CDR3 sequence is 14 residues long. CDR1 SGHTA and CDR2 FQGTGA come from the germline V gene. In DNA form, the CDR3 reads TGTGCCAGCAGCGTGGCCCTGAACACCGGGGAGCTGTTTTTT. Protein product: CASSVALNTGELFF.

The chain recombines TRBV4-1 with TRBJ1-2; D is undetermined. Per the germline V gene, CDR1 is MGHRA and CDR2 is YSYEKL. This CDR3 contains 17 residues. V lost 1 base and J lost 8, with 23 bases in between. CDR3 region: CASSQAIVRDGVMGYTF. CDR3 DNA sequence: TGCGCCAGCAGCCAAGCTATAGTGAGGGATGGGGTTATGGGCTACACCTTC.

The chain has TRBV29-1 and TRBJ1-5; TRBD1 is a possible D gene (5 bases). CDR3 length equals 14 residues. Deletions cut 4 bases from V and 5 bases from J, with 15 bases between. The V gene's germline CDR1 is SQVTM and CDR2 ANQGSEA. CDR3 in DNA: TGCAGCGTTGTCGTGGCAGGGCACCATCAGCCCCAGCATTTT. Protein sequence: CSVVVAGHHQPQHF.

V usage is TRBV5-4 and J usage is TRBJ2-7, with D unclear. The length of the CDR3 is 13 residues. V shed 7 bases and J shed 2 bases, with 13 bases lying between them. The V gene's germline CDR1 is SGHNT and CDR2 YYREEE (reference sequence). CDR3 coding DNA: TGTGCCAGCCACGATTCAGGAACCTACGAGCAGTACTTC. Translating it yields CASHDSGTYEQYF.

This clone was observed a single time. The CDR3 DNA follows: TGTGCCAGCAGCTTAATGATTCCGGGCGGGGAGCTGTTTTTT. Translated, it gives CASSLMIPGGELFF. The rearrangement uses TRBV7-6 and TRBJ2-2; D remains ambiguous. The length of the CDR3 is 14 residues. Germline V gene sequence: CDR1 SGHVS, CDR2 FNYEAQ. The V and J ends lost 2 bases and 7 bases respectively, with 11 bases between them.

The CDR3 nucleotides are TGCGCCAGCAGCGTGGGACTAGCGGAGGACGAGCAGTACTTC. Residues: CASSVGLAEDEQYF. The chain links TRBV5-1 to TRBJ2-7; TRBD2 agrees at 11 bases. This CDR3 is built from 14 residues. Trimming at V came to 4 bases and at J to 5 bases, leaving 5 bases not matched to a gene. The V gene's germline CDR1 is SGHRS and CDR2 YFSETQ.

The J gene is TRBJ2-1, the V gene TRBV7-3, with 9 bases that match TRBD2. The CDR3 contains 15 residues. The junction had 9 bases not matched to a gene; V was cut back by 5 bases and J by 7 bases. Germline V gives CDR1 SGHTA, CDR2 FQGTGA. In nucleotides, the CDR3 is TGTGCCAGCAGCCTTAGCGGGGGAAACCCTAATGAGCAGTTCTTC. Protein: CASSLSGGNPNEQFF.

The chain combines TRBV2 with TRBJ2-1, with TRBD2 matching 10 bases. The CDR3 contains 15 residues. V lost 3 bases and J lost 10; bases outside the gene matches: 9. Germline V gene lookup returns CDR1 SNHLY and CDR2 FYNNEI. CDR3 in amino acids: CASSDEAGGPGEQFF. Here the CDR3 DNA reads TGTGCCAGCAGTGACGAAGCGGGGGGGCCGGGGGAGCAGTTCTTC. Full variable domain (remainder filled in from reference TRBV2 and TRBJ2-1): EPEVTQTPSHQVTQMGQEVILRCVPISNHLYFYWYRQILGQKVEFLVSFYNNEISEKSEIFDDQFSVERPDGSNFTLKIRSTKLEDSAMYFCASSDEAGGPGEQFFGPGTRLTVL.

This clone was seen a handful of times. The chain combines TRBV19 with TRBJ2-5; D unresolved. Germline V gives CDR1 LNHDA, CDR2 SQIVND (reference sequence). The CDR3 consists of 13 residues. V lost 6 bases, J lost 0 bases, and 8 bases lay in between. CDR3 nucleotides: TGTGCCAGTAGGGCCGCGGACCAAGAGACCCAGTACTTC. Amino acid sequence: CASRAADQETQYF.

The chain has TRBV6-6 and TRBJ1-5; TRBD1 aligns across 9 bases. The V segment lost 6 bases and the J segment 6 bases; nucleotides outside the gene matches: 9. The CDR3 contains 15 residues. Germline V lookup: CDR1 MNHNY, CDR2 SVGAGI (reference sequence). CDR3 amino acids: CASRTTGGGAQPQHF. Written as DNA, the CDR3 is TGTGCCAGCAGAACGACAGGGGGAGGGGCTCAGCCCCAGCATTTT.

The chain combines TRBV7-3 with TRBJ2-2; D is perhaps TRBD1 (5 bases). V was clipped by 5 bases and J by 1 base, with 17 bases between them. The germline V gene has CDR1 SGHTA and CDR2 FQGTGA. The CDR3 is 17 residues long. The CDR3 here is CASSPRTSQGNTGELFF. CDR3 nucleotide sequence: TGTGCCAGCAGCCCCAGGACAAGTCAGGGGAACACCGGGGAGCTGTTTTTT.

The genes are TRBV5-6 and TRBJ2-5; 9 bases are a match to TRBD2. The CDR3 sequence is 16 residues long. The ends lost 0 bases at V and 2 bases at J; junction bases unmatched: 5. Germline values: CDR1 SGHDT, CDR2 YYEEEE. The CDR3 reads CASSLETSGFQETQYF. CDR3 nucleotide sequence: TGTGCCAGCAGCTTGGAAACTAGCGGGTTTCAAGAGACCCAGTACTTC. Drawing the rest from reference TRBV5-6 and TRBJ2-5, the complete variable domain is DAGVTQSPTHLIKTRGQQVTLRCSPKSGHDTVSWYQQALGQGPQFIFQYYEEEERQRGNFPDRFSGHQFPNYSSELNVNALLLGDSALYLCASSLETSGFQETQYFGPGTRLLVL.

This clone was recorded a few times. This chain joins TRBV28 and TRBJ2-1, with 9 positions matching TRBD2. CDR3 length equals 14 residues. Per germline, CDR1 MDHEN and CDR2 SYDVKM. V dropped 6 bases and J dropped 0; count of bases not matched to a gene: 0. CDR3 sequence reads: CASRRGGSYNEQFF. In nucleotides, the CDR3 is TGTGCCAGCAGGCGGGGGGGCTCCTACAATGAGCAGTTCTTC.

The V call is TRBV5-1, the J call TRBJ2-4, with 8 bases matching TRBD2. CDR3 length equals 18 residues. Germline values: CDR1 SGHRS, CDR2 YFSETQ. The J segment lost 0 bases and the V segment lost 1 base, leaving 9 bases of the junction unmatched. The CDR3 sequence is CASSLRAGVGPAKNIQYF. The CDR3 DNA is TGCGCCAGCAGCTTGCGAGCGGGGGTAGGGCCAGCCAAAAACATTCAGTACTTC.